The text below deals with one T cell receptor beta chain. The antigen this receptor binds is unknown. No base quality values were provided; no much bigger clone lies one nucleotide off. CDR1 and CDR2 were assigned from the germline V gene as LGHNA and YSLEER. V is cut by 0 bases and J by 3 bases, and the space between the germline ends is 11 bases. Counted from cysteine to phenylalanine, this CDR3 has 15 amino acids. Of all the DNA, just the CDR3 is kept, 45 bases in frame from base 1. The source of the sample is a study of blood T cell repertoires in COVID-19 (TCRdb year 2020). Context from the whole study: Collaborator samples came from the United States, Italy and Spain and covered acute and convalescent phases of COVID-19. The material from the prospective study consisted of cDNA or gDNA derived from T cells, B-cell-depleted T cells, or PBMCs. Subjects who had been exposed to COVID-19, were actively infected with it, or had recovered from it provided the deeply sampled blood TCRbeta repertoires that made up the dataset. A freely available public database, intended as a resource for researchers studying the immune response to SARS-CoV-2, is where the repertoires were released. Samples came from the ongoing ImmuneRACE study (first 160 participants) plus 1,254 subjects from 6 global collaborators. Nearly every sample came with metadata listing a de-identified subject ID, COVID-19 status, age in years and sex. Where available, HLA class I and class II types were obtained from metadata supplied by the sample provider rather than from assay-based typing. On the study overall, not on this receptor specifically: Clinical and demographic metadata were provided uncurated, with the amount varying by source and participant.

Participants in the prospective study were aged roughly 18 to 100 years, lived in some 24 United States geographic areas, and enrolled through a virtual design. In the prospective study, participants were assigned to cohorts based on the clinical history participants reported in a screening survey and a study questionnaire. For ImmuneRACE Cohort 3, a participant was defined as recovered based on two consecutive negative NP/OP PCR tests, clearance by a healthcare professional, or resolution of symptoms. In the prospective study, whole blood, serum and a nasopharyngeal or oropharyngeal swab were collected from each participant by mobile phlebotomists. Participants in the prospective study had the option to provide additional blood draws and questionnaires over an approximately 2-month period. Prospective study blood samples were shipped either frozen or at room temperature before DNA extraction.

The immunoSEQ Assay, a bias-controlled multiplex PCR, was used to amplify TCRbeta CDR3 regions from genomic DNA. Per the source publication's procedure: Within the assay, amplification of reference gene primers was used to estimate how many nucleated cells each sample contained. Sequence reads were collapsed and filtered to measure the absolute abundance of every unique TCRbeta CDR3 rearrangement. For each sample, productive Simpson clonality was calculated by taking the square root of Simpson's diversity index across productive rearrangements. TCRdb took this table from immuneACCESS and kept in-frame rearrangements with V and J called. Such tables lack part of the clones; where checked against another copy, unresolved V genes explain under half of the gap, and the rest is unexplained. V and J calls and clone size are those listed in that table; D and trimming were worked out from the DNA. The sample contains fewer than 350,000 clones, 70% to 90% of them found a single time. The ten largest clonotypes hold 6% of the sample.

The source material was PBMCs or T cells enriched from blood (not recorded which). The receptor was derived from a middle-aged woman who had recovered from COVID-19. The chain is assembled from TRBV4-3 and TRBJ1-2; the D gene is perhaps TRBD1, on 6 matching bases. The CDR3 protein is CASSQEAGTHYGYTF. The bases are TGCGCCAGCAGCCAAGAAGCAGGGACACACTATGGCTACACCTTC.